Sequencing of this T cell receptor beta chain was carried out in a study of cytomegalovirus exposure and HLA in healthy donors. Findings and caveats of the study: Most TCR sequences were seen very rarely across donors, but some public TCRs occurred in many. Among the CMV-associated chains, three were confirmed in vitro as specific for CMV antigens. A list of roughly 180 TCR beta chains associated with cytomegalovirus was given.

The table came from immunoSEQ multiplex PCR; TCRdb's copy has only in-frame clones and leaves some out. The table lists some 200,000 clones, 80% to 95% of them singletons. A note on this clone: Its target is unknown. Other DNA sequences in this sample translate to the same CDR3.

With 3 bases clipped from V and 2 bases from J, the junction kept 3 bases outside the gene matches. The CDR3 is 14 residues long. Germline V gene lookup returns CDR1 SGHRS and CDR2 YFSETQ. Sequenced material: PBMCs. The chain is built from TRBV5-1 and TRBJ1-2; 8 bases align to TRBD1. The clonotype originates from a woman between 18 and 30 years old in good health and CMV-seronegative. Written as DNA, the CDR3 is TGCGCCAGCAGCTCCGGACAGGGAAACTATGGCTACACCTTC. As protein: CASSSGQGNYGYTF.